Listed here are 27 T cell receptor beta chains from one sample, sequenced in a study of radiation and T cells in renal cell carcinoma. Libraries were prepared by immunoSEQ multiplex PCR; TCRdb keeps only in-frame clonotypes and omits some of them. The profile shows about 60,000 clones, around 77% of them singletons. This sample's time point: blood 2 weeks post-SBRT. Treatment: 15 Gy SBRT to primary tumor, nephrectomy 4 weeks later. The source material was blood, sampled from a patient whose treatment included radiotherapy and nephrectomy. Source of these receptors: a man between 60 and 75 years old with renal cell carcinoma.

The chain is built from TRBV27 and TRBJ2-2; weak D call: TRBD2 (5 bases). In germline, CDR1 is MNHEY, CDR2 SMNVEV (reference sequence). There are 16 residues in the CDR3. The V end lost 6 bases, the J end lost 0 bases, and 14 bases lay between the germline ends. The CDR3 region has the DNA TGTGCCAGCAGGAGCGGACGGAATGCGAACACCGGGGAGCTGTTTTTT. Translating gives CASRSGRNANTGELFF.

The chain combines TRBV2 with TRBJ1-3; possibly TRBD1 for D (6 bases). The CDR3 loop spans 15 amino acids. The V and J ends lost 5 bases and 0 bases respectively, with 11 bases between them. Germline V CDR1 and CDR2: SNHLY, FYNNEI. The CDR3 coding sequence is TGTGCCAGCAGTCCCGGACAGTCCTCTGGAAACACCATATATTTT. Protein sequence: CASSPGQSSGNTIYF.

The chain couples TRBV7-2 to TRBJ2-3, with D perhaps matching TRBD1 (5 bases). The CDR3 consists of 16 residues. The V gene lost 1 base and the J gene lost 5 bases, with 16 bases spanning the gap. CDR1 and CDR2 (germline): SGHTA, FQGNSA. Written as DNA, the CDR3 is TGTGCCAGCAGCTTAGAATTCGGCCAGGGTAGAGATACGCAGTATTTT. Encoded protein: CASSLEFGQGRDTQYF.

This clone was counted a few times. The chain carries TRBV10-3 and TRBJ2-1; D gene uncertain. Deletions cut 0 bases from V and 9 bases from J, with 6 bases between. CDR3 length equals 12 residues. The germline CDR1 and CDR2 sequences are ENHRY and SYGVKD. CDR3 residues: CAISESRSEQFF. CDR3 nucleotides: TGTGCCATCAGTGAGTCTAGGAGTGAGCAGTTCTTC.

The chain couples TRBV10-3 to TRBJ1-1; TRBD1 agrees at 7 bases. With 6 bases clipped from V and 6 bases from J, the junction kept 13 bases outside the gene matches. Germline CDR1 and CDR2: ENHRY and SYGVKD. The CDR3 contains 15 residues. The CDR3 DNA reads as TGTGCCATCAGAGGGGGTCGACAGGGTCAACCTGAAGCTTTCTTT. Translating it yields CAIRGGRQGQPEAFF.

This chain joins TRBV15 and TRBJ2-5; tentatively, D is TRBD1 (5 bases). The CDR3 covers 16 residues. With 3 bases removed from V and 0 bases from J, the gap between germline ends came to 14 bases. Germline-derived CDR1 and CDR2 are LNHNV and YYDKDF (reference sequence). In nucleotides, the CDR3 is TGTGCCACCAGCAGCGAAGACAGTCTGTACCAAGAGACCCAGTACTTC. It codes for CATSSEDSLYQETQYF.

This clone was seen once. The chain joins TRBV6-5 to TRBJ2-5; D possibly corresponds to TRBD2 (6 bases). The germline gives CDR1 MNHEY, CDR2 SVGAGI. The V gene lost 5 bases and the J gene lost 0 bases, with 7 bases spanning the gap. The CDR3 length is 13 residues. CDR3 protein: CASSRGNQETQYF. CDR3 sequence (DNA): TGTGCCAGCAGTCGCGGGAACCAAGAGACCCAGTACTTC.

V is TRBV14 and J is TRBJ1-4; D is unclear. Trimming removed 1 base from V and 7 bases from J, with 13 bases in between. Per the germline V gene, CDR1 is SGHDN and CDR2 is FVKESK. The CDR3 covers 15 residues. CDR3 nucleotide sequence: TGTGCCAGCAGCCAAGGCAGGCGCGGGGTTGAAAAACTGTTTTTT. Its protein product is CASSQGRRGVEKLFF.

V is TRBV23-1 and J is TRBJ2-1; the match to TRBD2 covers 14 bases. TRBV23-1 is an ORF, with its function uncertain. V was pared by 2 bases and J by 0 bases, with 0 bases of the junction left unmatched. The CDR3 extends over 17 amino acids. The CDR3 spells CASSQGTSGSSYNEQFF. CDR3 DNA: TGCGCCAGCAGTCAAGGGACTAGCGGGAGCTCCTACAATGAGCAGTTCTTC.

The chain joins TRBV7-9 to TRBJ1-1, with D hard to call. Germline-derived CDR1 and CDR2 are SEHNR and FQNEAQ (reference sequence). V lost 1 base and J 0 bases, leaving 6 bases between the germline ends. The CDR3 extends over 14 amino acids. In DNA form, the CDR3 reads TGTGCCAGCAGCTTAGGTGGGCTGAACACTGAAGCTTTCTTT. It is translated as CASSLGGLNTEAFF.

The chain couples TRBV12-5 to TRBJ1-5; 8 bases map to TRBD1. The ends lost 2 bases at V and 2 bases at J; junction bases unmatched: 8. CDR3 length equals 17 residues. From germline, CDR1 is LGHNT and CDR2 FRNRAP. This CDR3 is CASGLTRTGSGNQPQHF. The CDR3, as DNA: TGTGCTAGTGGTTTGACCCGGACAGGGTCTGGCAATCAGCCCCAGCATTTT.

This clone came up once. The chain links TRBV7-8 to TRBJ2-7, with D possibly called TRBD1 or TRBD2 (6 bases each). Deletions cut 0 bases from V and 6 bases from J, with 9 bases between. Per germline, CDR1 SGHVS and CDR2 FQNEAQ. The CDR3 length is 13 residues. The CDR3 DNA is TGTGCCAGCAGCTTAGCGGGGGGCTCCGAGCAGTACTTC. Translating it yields CASSLAGGSEQYF.

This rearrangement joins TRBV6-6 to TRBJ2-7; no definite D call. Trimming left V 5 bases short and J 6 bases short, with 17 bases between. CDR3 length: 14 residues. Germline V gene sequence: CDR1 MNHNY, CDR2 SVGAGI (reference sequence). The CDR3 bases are TGTGCCAGCAGTCAGTCCAGGCTGGCTGGCGAGCAGTACTTC. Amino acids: CASSQSRLAGEQYF.

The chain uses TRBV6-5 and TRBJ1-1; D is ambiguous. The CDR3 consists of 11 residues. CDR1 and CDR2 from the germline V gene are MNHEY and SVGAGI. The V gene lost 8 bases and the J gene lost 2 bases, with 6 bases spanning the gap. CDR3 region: CASVRNTEAFF. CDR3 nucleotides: TGTGCCAGCGTGAGAAACACTGAAGCTTTCTTT.

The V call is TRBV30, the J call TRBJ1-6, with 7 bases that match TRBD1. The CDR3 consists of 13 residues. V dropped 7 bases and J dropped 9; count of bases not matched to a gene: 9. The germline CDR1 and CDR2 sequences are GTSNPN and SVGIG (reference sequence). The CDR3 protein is CAFHRGFASPLHF. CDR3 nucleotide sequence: TGTGCCTTCCACAGGGGCTTTGCTTCACCCCTCCACTTT.

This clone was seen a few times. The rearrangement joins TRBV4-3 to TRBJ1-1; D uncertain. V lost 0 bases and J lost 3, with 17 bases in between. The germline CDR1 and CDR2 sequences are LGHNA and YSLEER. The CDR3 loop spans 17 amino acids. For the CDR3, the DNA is TGCGCCAGCAGCCAAGATTTAGTGGGCAGAGGGTACACTGAAGCTTTCTTT. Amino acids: CASSQDLVGRGYTEAFF.

The DNA for the CDR3 is TGTGCCAGCAGCTTGAATTTACTAGGGGAGACCCAGTACTTC. As protein: CASSLNLLGETQYF. The chain has TRBV7-7 and TRBJ2-5, with D possibly TRBD2 on 5 matching bases. CDR1 and CDR2 (germline): SSHAT, FNYEAQ (reference sequence). Deletions cut 3 bases from V and 5 bases from J, with 13 bases between. This CDR3 region has 14 residues.

This CDR3 reads CASSKRDDQETQYF. The CDR3 coding sequence is TGTGCCAGCAGCAAACGGGACGATCAAGAGACCCAGTACTTC. The V call is TRBV27, the J call TRBJ2-5; D may be TRBD1 or TRBD2 (5 bases each). Trimming removed 6 bases from V and 2 bases from J, with 13 bases in between. The CDR3 contains 14 residues. Germline V CDR1 and CDR2: MNHEY, SMNVEV (reference sequence).

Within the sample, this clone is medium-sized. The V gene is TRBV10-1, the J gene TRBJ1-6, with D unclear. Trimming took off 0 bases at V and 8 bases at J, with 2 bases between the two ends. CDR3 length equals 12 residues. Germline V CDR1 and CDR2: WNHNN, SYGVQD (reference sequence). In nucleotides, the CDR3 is TGCGCCAGCAGTGAGTCCGATTCACCCCTCCACTTT. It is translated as CASSESDSPLHF.

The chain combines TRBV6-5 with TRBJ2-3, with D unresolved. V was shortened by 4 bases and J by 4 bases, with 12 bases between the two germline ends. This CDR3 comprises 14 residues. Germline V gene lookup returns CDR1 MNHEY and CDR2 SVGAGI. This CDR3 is CASSSATFSDTQYF. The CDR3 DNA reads TGTGCCAGCAGTTCTGCGACTTTCTCAGATACGCAGTATTTT.

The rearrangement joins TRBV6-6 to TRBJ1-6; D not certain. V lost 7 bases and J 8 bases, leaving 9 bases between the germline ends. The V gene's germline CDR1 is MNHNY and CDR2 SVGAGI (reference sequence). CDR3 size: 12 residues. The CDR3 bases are TGTGCCAGCAACCTCCGGGATTCACCCCTCCACTTT. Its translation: CASNLRDSPLHF.

CDR3 DNA: TGTGCCAGCAGCTTAGCGCTAGCGGGGGTCAATGAGCAGTTCTTC. Protein product: CASSLALAGVNEQFF. V is TRBV7-6 and J is TRBJ2-1; 10 bases are a match to TRBD2. CDR3 length: 15 residues. Germline-derived CDR1 and CDR2 are SGHVS and FNYEAQ. J was trimmed by 6 bases and V by 0 bases; bases with no gene match: 2.

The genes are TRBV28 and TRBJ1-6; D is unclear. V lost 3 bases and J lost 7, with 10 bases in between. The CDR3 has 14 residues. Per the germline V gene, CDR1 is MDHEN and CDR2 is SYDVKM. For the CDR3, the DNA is TGTGCCAGCAGTTTGCAACAGCCAAATTCACCCCTCCACTTT. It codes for CASSLQQPNSPLHF.

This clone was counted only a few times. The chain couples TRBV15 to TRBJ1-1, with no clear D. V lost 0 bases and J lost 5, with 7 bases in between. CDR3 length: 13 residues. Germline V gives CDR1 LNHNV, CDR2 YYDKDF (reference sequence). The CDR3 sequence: CATSRDRPTEAFF. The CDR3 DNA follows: TGTGCCACCAGCAGAGATCGACCGACTGAAGCTTTCTTT.

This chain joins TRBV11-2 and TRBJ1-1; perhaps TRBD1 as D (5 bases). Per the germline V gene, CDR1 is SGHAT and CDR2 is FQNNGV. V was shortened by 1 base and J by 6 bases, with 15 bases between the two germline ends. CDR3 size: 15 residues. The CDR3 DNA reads TGTGCCAGCAGCTTAGTGGGGCGGGGGGAGGCTGAAGCTTTCTTT. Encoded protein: CASSLVGRGEAEAFF.

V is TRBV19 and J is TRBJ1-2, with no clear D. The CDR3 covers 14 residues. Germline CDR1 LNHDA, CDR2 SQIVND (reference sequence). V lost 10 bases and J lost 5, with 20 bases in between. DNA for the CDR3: TGTGCCACTAAGGTTGAAGACCAATCGTATGGCTACACCTTC. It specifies CATKVEDQSYGYTF.

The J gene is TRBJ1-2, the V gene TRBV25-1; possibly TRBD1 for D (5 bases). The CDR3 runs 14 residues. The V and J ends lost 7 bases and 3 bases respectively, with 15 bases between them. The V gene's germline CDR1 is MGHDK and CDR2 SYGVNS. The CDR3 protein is CASTRGEPYYGYTF. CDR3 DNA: TGTGCCAGCACGAGGGGCGAACCTTACTATGGCTACACCTTC.